This T cell receptor (beta chain) was retrieved from a study of OX40 agonist ivuxolimab in advanced cancers. Looking at the study overall: Ivuxolimab was administered intravenously to patients at 0.01 to 10 mg/kg every 2 weeks. Those treated in dose escalation had hepatocellular carcinoma, melanoma, renal cell cancer or head and neck cancer. Study observations and caveats: CD8+ T cells (on average) carried more expanded clones than CD4+ T cells.

Any history of autoimmune disease or systemic immunosuppression disqualified patients. With regard to this clone: Antigen: not known.

V was shortened by 10 bases and J by 6 bases, with 28 bases between the two germline ends. CDR3 size: 17 residues. Germline V CDR1 and CDR2: SNHLY, FYNNEI. This table comes from immunoSEQ multiplex PCR, and its TCRdb copy is limited to in-frame clones, with some not included. This sample carries 70,000 or so clones, roughly 80% of them seen once, and the ten largest clones take more than 1%. This clonotype was obtained from an adult with an advanced solid tumor such as melanoma, head and neck, liver or kidney cancer. The source material was CD4+ or CD8+ T cells sorted from blood, sampled in a trial of the OX40 agonist ivuxolimab. The V gene is TRBV2, the J gene TRBJ2-1; TRBD1 might be the D (5 bases). The CDR3 here is CAINENSGHRLGNEQFF. The CDR3 nucleotides are TGTGCCATCAACGAGAACTCCGGACACCGTTTGGGCAATGAGCAGTTCTTC.